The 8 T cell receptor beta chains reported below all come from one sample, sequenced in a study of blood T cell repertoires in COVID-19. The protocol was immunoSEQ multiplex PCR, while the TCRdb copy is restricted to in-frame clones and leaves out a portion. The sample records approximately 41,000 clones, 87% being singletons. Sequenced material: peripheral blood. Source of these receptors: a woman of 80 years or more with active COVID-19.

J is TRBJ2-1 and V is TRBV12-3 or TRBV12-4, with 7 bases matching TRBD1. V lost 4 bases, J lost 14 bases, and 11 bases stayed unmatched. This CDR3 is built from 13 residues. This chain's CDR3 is CASSYIAGTEEFF. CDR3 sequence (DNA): TGTGCCAGCAGTTACATAGCCGGGACAGAGGAGTTCTTC.

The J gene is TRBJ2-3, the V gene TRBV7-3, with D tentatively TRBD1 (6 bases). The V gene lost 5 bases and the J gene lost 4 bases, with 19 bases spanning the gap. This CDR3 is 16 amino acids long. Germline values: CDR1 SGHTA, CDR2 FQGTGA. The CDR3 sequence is CASSPRGFGSPDTQYF. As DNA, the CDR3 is TGTGCCAGCAGCCCAAGGGGGTTTGGCAGCCCAGATACGCAGTATTTT.

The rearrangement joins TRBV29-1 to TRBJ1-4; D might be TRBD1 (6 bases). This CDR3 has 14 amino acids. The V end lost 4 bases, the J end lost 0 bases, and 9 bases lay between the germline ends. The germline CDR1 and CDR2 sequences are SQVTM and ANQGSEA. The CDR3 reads CSVGDTSTNEKLFF. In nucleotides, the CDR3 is TGCAGCGTTGGGGACACATCAACTAATGAAAAACTGTTTTTT.

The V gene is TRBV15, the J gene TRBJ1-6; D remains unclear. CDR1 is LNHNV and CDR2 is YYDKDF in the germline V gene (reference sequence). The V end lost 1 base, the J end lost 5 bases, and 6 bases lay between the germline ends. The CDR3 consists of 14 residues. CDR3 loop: CATSRVLNNSPLHF. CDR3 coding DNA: TGTGCCACCAGCAGAGTACTTAATAATTCACCCCTCCACTTT.

CDR3 sequence reads: CASSLSYSGDEQYF. The CDR3 DNA follows: TGTGCCAGCAGCTTATCCTACTCCGGGGACGAGCAGTACTTC. The J gene is TRBJ2-7, the V gene TRBV11-2, with D tentatively TRBD2 (5 bases). The CDR3 has 14 residues. Germline V gene data show CDR1 as SGHAT and CDR2 as FQNNGV. Trimming took 2 bases from V and 5 from J, leaving 13 bases between them.

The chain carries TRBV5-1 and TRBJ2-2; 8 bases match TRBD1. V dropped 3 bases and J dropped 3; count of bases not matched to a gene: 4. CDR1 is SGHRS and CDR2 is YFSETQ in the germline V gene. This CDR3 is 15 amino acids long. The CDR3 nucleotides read TGCGCCAGCAGCTGGAAGACAGGGGACACCGGGGAGCTGTTTTTT. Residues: CASSWKTGDTGELFF.

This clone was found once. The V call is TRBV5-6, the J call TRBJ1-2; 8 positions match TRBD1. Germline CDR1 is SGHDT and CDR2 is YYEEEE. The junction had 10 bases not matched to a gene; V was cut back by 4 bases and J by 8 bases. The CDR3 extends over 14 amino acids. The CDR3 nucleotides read TGTGCCAGCAGCGGAATACAGGGGGAAGGGGGCTACACCTTC. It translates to CASSGIQGEGGYTF.

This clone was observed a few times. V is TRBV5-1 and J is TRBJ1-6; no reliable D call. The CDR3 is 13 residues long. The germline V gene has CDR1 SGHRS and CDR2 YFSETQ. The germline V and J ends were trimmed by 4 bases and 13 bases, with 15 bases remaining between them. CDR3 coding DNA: TGCGCCAGCAGCGTAACCCGGGGTGAGCCCCTCCACTTT. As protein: CASSVTRGEPLHF.